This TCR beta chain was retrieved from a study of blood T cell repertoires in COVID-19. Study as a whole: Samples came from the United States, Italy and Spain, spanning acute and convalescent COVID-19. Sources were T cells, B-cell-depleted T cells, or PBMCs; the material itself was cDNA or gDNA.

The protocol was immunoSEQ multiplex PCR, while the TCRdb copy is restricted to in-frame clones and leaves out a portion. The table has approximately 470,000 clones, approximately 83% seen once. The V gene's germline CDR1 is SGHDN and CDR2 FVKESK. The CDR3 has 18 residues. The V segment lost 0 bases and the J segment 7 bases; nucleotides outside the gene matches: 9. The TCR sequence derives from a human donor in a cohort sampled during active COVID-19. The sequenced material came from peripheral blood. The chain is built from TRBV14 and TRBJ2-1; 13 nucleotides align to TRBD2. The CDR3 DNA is TGTGCCAGCAGCCAAGATCGCGGACTAGCGGGAGTAGGTAATGAGCAGTTCTTC. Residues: CASSQDRGLAGVGNEQFF.